A single T cell receptor beta chain is shown here with its context. Its specific antigen is unknown. Base qualities are not provided; no much larger clone lies one nucleotide away. Read against the paper, the sample's time point label means: about 28 days (+/-7) after the second vaccine dose. Because spike-specific TCR depth and breadth did not differ between the two schedules, AZD1222 recipients who got a second dose at roughly 4 weeks were pooled with those who got a second dose at roughly 12 weeks. Vaccinee samples were obtained from the UK trials COV001 and COV002, which included a single-blind randomized controlled phase 2/3 trial of AZD1222 (ChAdOx1 nCoV-19) in healthy adults. Trial participant PBMC samples were collected at day 0 and day 28 after the second dose for TCRbeta chain sequencing. The CDR3 regions of human TCRbeta chains were analyzed by immunosequencing. The published analysis was carried out like this. Repertoire TCRs were matched against a reference library of SARS-CoV-2-specific TCRs generated with the MIRA antigen-specificity platform. Breadth was defined as the fraction of unique TCRs that were SARS-CoV-2-associated. Depth was defined as the fraction of total T cells that were SARS-CoV-2-associated. Using the MIRA data, each spike-specific TCR was assigned both to the spike region to which the TCR was reactive and to a CD4 or CD8 class. Log10-transformed breadth and depth values were compared by one-way ANOVA with Sidak's multiple comparisons tests. The immuneACCESS repertoire file appears here via TCRdb, limited to in-frame rearrangements. These files lack a portion of the clones; in checked studies, under half of the deficit traces to unresolved V genes, and the cause of the others is not known. That table gives V, J and clone size, and the DNA gave D and trimming. The sample table holds about 150,000 clones, of which about 90% were seen once. The biggest ten clones account for roughly 9.1% of the sample.

This sample was included in a study of T cell responses to AZD1222 COVID-19 vaccine (dated by TCRdb to the early 2020s). For the study in its entirety: TCR sequencing was performed for roughly 250 trial participants, of whom around 210 were given two doses of AZD1222 and around 26 were given two doses of MenACWY control vaccine. Enrollment into the trials was organized by age into subgroups of 18-55, 56-69 and 70-plus years, and those subgroups contained approximately 150, 30 and 60 TCR-sequenced participants, respectively.

Points the paper makes about the study in general: Nearly half of unique spike-specific TCRs reportedly recognized epitopes outside regions mutated in the B.1.351 and B.1.1.7 variants. In the small 56-69-year group, the increase in depth fell short of significance, most likely because of low power. Spike-specific TCR breadth and depth rose significantly after two AZD1222 doses compared with day 0 and with MenACWY recipients. Participants were mostly white British and included more females than males, and it was suggested by the authors that clonal diversity may have been underestimated. No day 14 peak-response samples were available, so repertoires were characterized only after the peak T cell response. Conclusions about previously exposed vaccinees are limited because only five to seven AZD1222 recipients were SARS-CoV-2 seropositive at baseline. CD4 TCRs associated with the vaccine covered the entire spike protein, and the dominant responses were in regions 160-218 and 743-854.

CDR1 and CDR2 (SGHRS, YFSETQ) derive from the germline V gene. V is reduced by 3 bases and J by 5 bases, leaving a spacing of 11 bases between them. The CDR3 runs 13 amino acids, cysteine and phenylalanine included. Here the CDR3 DNA is all that survives: 39 bases in frame from base 1. This receptor was obtained from an adult who received the AZD1222 COVID-19 vaccine. The sample in question was peripheral blood, obtained 28 days after the second AZD1222 dose. The V gene is TRBV5-1 and the J gene is TRBJ2-5; the D segment cannot be called with confidence. The DNA sequence reads TGCGCCAGCAGCTCACTGGGGTCCGAGACCCAGTACTTC. Its translation reads: CASSSLGSETQYF.